One sample yielded the 32 T cell receptor beta chains listed below, sequenced in a study of blood T cell repertoires in COVID-19 (TCRdb year 2020). Libraries were constructed by the immunoSEQ multiplex PCR assay. Drawn from immuneACCESS, this table holds only the in-frame rearrangements with V and J called that TCRdb kept. Clones are partly lost; checked studies trace under half to an unresolved V gene and leave the rest unexplained. The sample data list about 230,000 clones, and 75% to 85% of these were observed just once. Of the sample, 1.3% falls within the top ten clones. The sequenced sample was peripheral blood. These receptors were collected from a woman aged 25 to 39 with COVID-19, enrolled during active disease.

The chain carries TRBV2 and TRBJ1-5, with 8 nucleotides matching TRBD1. This CDR3 region has 15 residues. Germline V gene lookup returns CDR1 SNHLY and CDR2 FYNNEI. The J segment lost 5 bases and the V segment lost 4 bases, leaving 7 bases of the junction unmatched. CDR3 coding DNA: TGTGCCAGCAGTGTCGACAGGGGAGCCTATCAGCCCCAGCATTTT. Translating it yields CASSVDRGAYQPQHF.

The rearrangement joins TRBV4-2 to TRBJ2-7; TRBD1 agrees at 8 bases. Germline V CDR1 and CDR2: LGHNA, YNFKEQ. The CDR3 spans 14 residues. The V gene end was trimmed by 3 bases and the J gene end by 4 bases; junction bases not matched to a gene: 5. The CDR3 nucleotides read TGTGCCAGCAGCCACTCCAGGGGGCCATACGAGCAGTACTTC. Its translation is CASSHSRGPYEQYF.

The chain joins TRBV7-9 to TRBJ2-3; tentatively, D is TRBD2 (6 bases). The CDR3 consists of 14 residues. Per germline, CDR1 SEHNR and CDR2 FQNEAQ (reference sequence). Trimming cost V 1 base and J 5 bases, with 10 bases left between them. CDR3: CASSLGGRRDTQYF. The CDR3 coding sequence is TGTGCCAGCAGCTTAGGTGGGAGGAGAGATACGCAGTATTTT.

The gene calls are TRBV7-3 and TRBJ1-1; 12 nucleotides agree with TRBD1. V shed 5 bases and J 5 bases; nucleotides not matched to a gene: 9. CDR3 length equals 16 residues. CDR1 and CDR2 from the germline V gene are SGHTA and FQGTGA. CDR3: CASSRHPGQGATEAFF. CDR3 DNA sequence: TGTGCCAGCAGCCGCCATCCGGGACAGGGGGCTACTGAAGCTTTCTTT.

Comment on this clone: At one of its ends the junction is not consistent with the germline gene, which may arise from a read error. V and J are TRBV30 and TRBJ1-2, with D perhaps TRBD1 (6 bases). Per the germline V gene, CDR1 is GTSNPN and CDR2 is SVGIG (reference sequence). The CDR3 runs 11 residues. In DNA form, the CDR3 reads TGTGCCCGGAGTGAGGGGGGGGGCTACACCTTC. It yields the protein CARSEGGGYTF.

The rearrangement uses TRBV18 and TRBJ1-1, with D possibly being TRBD1 (6 bases). This CDR3 comprises 15 residues. CDR1 is KGHSH, CDR2 LQKENI, per germline. Trimming shortened V by 5 bases and J by 1 base, and 14 bases separated the two germline ends. CDR3 sequence (DNA): TGTGCCAGCTCAAGGGGGGGGGCTACGAACACTGAAGCTTTCTTT. Its translation: CASSRGGATNTEAFF.

This chain links TRBV19 with TRBJ1-1, with D possibly matching TRBD1 (5 bases). Trimming took off 6 bases at V and 0 bases at J, with 11 bases between the two ends. The CDR3 runs 14 residues. CDR1 LNHDA and CDR2 SQIVND come from the germline V gene (reference sequence). CDR3 protein: CASRGDFLNTEAFF. In DNA, the CDR3 is TGTGCCAGTAGGGGGGACTTCCTGAACACTGAAGCTTTCTTT.

The chain combines TRBV9 with TRBJ2-2, with D maybe TRBD1 (5 bases). Trimming took 4 bases from V and 1 from J, leaving 8 bases between them. The CDR3 contains 14 residues. In germline, CDR1 is SGDLS, CDR2 YYNGEE. Written as DNA, the CDR3 is TGTGCCAGCAGCTCCAGGGTGAACACCGGGGAGCTGTTTTTT. Its protein product is CASSSRVNTGELFF.

The J gene is TRBJ2-7, the V gene TRBV27, with D maybe TRBD1 (6 bases). Germline CDR1 reads MNHEY; CDR2 reads SMNVEV (reference sequence). Trimming shortened V by 5 bases and J by 3 bases, and 14 bases separated the two germline ends. The CDR3 covers 14 residues. The CDR3 DNA sequence: TGTGCCAGCAGTCCCTCCCCGGACAGCTACGAGCAGTACTTC. Its translation: CASSPSPDSYEQYF.

The rearrangement links TRBV5-5 to TRBJ2-1; 7 bases fit TRBD2. The V gene end was trimmed by 0 bases and the J gene end by 4 bases; junction bases not matched to a gene: 16. Germline CDR1 reads SGHKS; CDR2 reads YYEKEE (reference sequence). The CDR3 has 19 residues. The CDR3 nucleotides are TGTGCCAGCAGCTTGGCCGTGGGTAGCGGGCCTATGATTTACAATGAGCAGTTCTTC. Its translation is CASSLAVGSGPMIYNEQFF.

The CDR3 sequence: CASSAARGQETQYF. As DNA, the CDR3 is TGTGCCAGCAGTGCGGCTAGGGGGCAAGAGACCCAGTACTTC. The J gene is TRBJ2-5, the V gene TRBV2; perhaps TRBD1 as D (6 bases). Germline V gene sequence: CDR1 SNHLY, CDR2 FYNNEI. V lost 4 bases and J lost 2, with 11 bases in between. This CDR3 region has 14 residues.

V gene TRBV7-9 combines with J gene TRBJ2-1; 11 bases agree with TRBD1. Trimming cost V 5 bases and J 2 bases; bases outside gene matches: 5. Germline CDR1 SEHNR, CDR2 FQNEAQ (reference sequence). The CDR3 sequence is 16 residues long. CDR3 region: CASSDMGQGAYNEQFF. CDR3 nucleotides: TGTGCCAGCAGCGACATGGGACAGGGGGCCTACAATGAGCAGTTCTTC.

This clone has more than one count but fewer than ten. The chain links TRBV2 to TRBJ1-6; 7 bases align to TRBD1. The CDR3 is made up of 13 amino acids. With 2 bases clipped from V and 8 bases from J, the junction kept 0 bases outside the gene matches. The germline gives CDR1 SNHLY, CDR2 FYNNEI. In nucleotides, the CDR3 is TGTGCCAGCAGTGAACAGGGGGATTCACCCCTCCACTTT. Its protein is CASSEQGDSPLHF.

CDR3 nucleotide sequence: TGTGCCAGCAGCACCCCGGGCTCCTACAATGAGCAGTTCTTC. Translating it yields CASSTPGSYNEQFF. The chain employs TRBV9 and TRBJ2-1; D unresolved. The CDR3 extends over 14 amino acids. The V and J ends lost 4 bases and 0 bases respectively, with 8 bases between them. The germline V gene has CDR1 SGDLS and CDR2 YYNGEE.

The chain uses TRBV6-2 or TRBV6-3 and TRBJ1-5; a possible D gene is TRBD1 (6 bases). The CDR3 sequence is 14 residues long. CDR1 is MNHEY, CDR2 SVGEGT, per germline. Trimming pared 6 bases from V and 0 bases from J, leaving 9 bases between. The CDR3 here is CASSGQFSNQPQHF. DNA for the CDR3: TGTGCCAGCAGCGGACAGTTTAGCAATCAGCCCCAGCATTTT.

This rearrangement joins TRBV30 to TRBJ1-4; weak D call: TRBD1 (5 bases). V lost 1 base and J 5 bases, leaving 8 bases between the germline ends. The CDR3 covers 13 residues. From germline, CDR1 is GTSNPN and CDR2 SVGIG (reference sequence). This CDR3 reads CAWSGQLNEKLFF. The CDR3 nucleotides read TGTGCCTGGAGTGGACAGTTGAATGAAAAACTGTTTTTT.

The J gene is TRBJ2-3, the V gene TRBV7-2, with D possibly TRBD1 on 6 matching bases. Germline V gene data show CDR1 as SGHTA and CDR2 as FQGNSA. CDR3 length: 12 residues. The V end lost 5 bases, the J end lost 5 bases, and 8 bases lay between the germline ends. The DNA of the CDR3 is TGTGCCAGCAGCGAACAGGGAGATACGCAGTATTTT. It translates to CASSEQGDTQYF.

This chain joins TRBV30 and TRBJ1-1; D is uncertain. The germline V gene encodes CDR1 GTSNPN and CDR2 SVGIG (reference sequence). The V end lost 3 bases, the J end lost 0 bases, and 5 bases lay between the germline ends. The CDR3 has 12 residues. CDR3 residues: CAWRRLNTEAFF. The CDR3 bases are TGTGCCTGGAGACGGTTGAACACTGAAGCTTTCTTT. Based on the CDR3 plus reference TRBV30 and TRBJ1-1, the full variable domain is SQTIHQWPATLVQPVGSPLSLECTVEGTSNPNLYWYRQAAGRGLQLLFYSVGIGQISSEVPQNLSASRPQDRQFILSSKKLLLSDSGFYLCAWRRLNTEAFFGQGTRLTVV.

The V and J genes are TRBV7-2 and TRBJ2-7, with TRBD2 identical over 9 bases. V dropped 4 bases and J dropped 4; count of bases not matched to a gene: 8. The CDR3 spans 15 residues. The V gene's germline CDR1 is SGHTA and CDR2 FQGNSA. Here the CDR3 DNA reads TGTGCCAGCAGCTACTCTAGCGGGGCTGCATACGAGCAGTACTTC. Protein: CASSYSSGAAYEQYF.

This clone appeared a few times. The genes are TRBV7-9 and TRBJ2-6, with D perhaps matching TRBD2 (7 bases). The CDR3 contains 18 residues. Germline V gene data show CDR1 as SEHNR and CDR2 as FQNEAQ (reference sequence). Trimming cost V 2 bases and J 0 bases, with 14 bases left between them. This chain's CDR3 is CASSLHGGGLSGANVLTF. The CDR3 nucleotides are TGTGCCAGCAGCTTACATGGGGGGGGCCTCTCTGGGGCCAACGTCCTGACTTTC. Together with reference TRBV7-9 and TRBJ2-6, the CDR3 gives the full variable domain: DTGVSQNPRHKITKRGQNVTFRCDPISEHNRLYWYRQTLGQGPEFLTYFQNEAQLEKSRLLSDRFSAERPKGSFSTLEIQRTEQGDSAMYLCASSLHGGGLSGANVLTFGAGSRLTVL.

The V gene is TRBV29-1, the J gene TRBJ2-3; a possible D gene is TRBD1 (6 bases). There are 14 residues in the CDR3. V dropped 6 bases and J dropped 0 bases, with 13 bases sitting between them. Germline values: CDR1 SQVTM, CDR2 ANQGSEA. The CDR3 DNA is TGCAGCGTCGCCCACAGGGCTAGCACAGATACGCAGTATTTT. It is translated as CSVAHRASTDTQYF.

The V gene is TRBV9, the J gene TRBJ2-1; 7 bases map to TRBD2. Germline loops: CDR1 SGDLS, CDR2 YYNGEE. J lost 4 bases, V lost 0 bases, and 4 bases had no gene match. CDR3 size: 15 residues. CDR3 sequence (DNA): TGTGCCAGCAGCGTAGAGACTAGCCGGTACAATGAGCAGTTCTTC. Amino acid sequence: CASSVETSRYNEQFF.

The chain employs TRBV7-8 and TRBJ2-1; D is undetermined. V lost 4 bases, J lost 7 bases, and 8 bases lay in between. Per the germline V gene, CDR1 is SGHVS and CDR2 is FQNEAQ. The CDR3 contains 12 residues. CDR3 sequence: CASSSRHNEQFF. In DNA, the CDR3 is TGTGCCAGCAGCTCGAGACATAATGAGCAGTTCTTC.

This rearrangement joins TRBV5-1 to TRBJ1-2; D unclear. Germline V gene sequence: CDR1 SGHRS, CDR2 YFSETQ. The CDR3 spans 14 residues. Trimming removed 4 bases at V and 6 bases at J, with 16 bases between. CDR3 amino acids: CASSPGSPENGYTF. Here the CDR3 DNA reads TGCGCCAGCAGCCCAGGATCGCCTGAGAATGGCTACACCTTC.

The chain links TRBV7-9 to TRBJ1-4, with TRBD1 identical over 9 bases. V was pared by 7 bases and J by 7 bases, with 13 bases of the junction left unmatched. CDR3 length equals 16 residues. The V gene's germline CDR1 is SEHNR and CDR2 FQNEAQ (reference sequence). The CDR3 reads CASIPIGGQGREKLFF. The CDR3 nucleotides read TGTGCCAGCATACCCATCGGGGGACAGGGACGTGAAAAACTGTTTTTT. The variable domain in full, completed from reference TRBV7-9 and TRBJ1-4, reads DTGVSQNPRHKITKRGQNVTFRCDPISEHNRLYWYRQTLGQGPEFLTYFQNEAQLEKSRLLSDRFSAERPKGSFSTLEIQRTEQGDSAMYLCASIPIGGQGREKLFFGSGTQLSVL.

This rearrangement joins TRBV2 to TRBJ1-2; maybe TRBD1 (6 bases). The CDR3 runs 14 residues. Germline loops: CDR1 SNHLY, CDR2 FYNNEI. V was cut by 5 bases and J by 2 bases, with 12 bases left in between. The DNA for the CDR3 is TGTGCCAGCAGTCCCACTACAGGGAACTATGGCTACACCTTC. Protein: CASSPTTGNYGYTF.

The CDR3 sequence is CASSRTSGINTGELFF. The CDR3, as DNA: TGTGCCAGCAGCCGGACTAGCGGGATTAACACCGGGGAGCTGTTTTTT. V and J are TRBV7-3 and TRBJ2-2; 12 bases map to TRBD2. The CDR3 has 16 amino acids. Germline V lookup: CDR1 SGHTA, CDR2 FQGTGA. V shed 5 bases, J shed 2 bases, and the junction held 3 bases outside the gene matches.

The chain carries TRBV28 and TRBJ2-7; D is ambiguous. The CDR3 has 11 amino acids. Trimming stripped 4 bases from V and 3 bases from J, with 4 bases between. Germline V lookup: CDR1 MDHEN, CDR2 SYDVKM. The CDR3: CASSSIYEQYF. The CDR3 nucleotides are TGTGCCAGCAGTTCCATCTACGAGCAGTACTTC.

V gene TRBV28 combines with J gene TRBJ2-7, with D perhaps TRBD2 (6 bases). Germline V gives CDR1 MDHEN, CDR2 SYDVKM. The V gene lost 6 bases and the J gene lost 2 bases, with 20 bases spanning the gap. CDR3 length: 16 amino acids. The CDR3 loop is CASSPRGSGFTYEQYF. In nucleotides, the CDR3 is TGTGCCAGCAGCCCCCGGGGTAGCGGTTTCACCTACGAGCAGTACTTC.

The J gene is TRBJ2-3, the V gene TRBV10-3; 7 bases line up with TRBD2. Unmatched junction bases numbered 7, after V lost 2 bases and J lost 2 bases. The CDR3 runs 16 residues. Germline lookup yields CDR1 ENHRY and CDR2 SYGVKD. CDR3 region: CAISEGLAGHTDTQYF. Written as DNA, the CDR3 is TGTGCCATCAGTGAGGGGTTAGCGGGTCACACAGATACGCAGTATTTT.

This clone was counted once. This sequence joins TRBV9 and TRBJ2-7; 11 nucleotides match TRBD2. V shed 5 bases and J 0 bases; nucleotides not matched to a gene: 4. CDR1 and CDR2 from the germline V gene are SGDLS and YYNGEE. The CDR3 length is 15 residues. The CDR3, as DNA: TGTGCCAGCAGTGCTAGCGGGGGGTTCTCCTACGAGCAGTACTTC. It is translated as CASSASGGFSYEQYF.

This clone was observed a single time. The gene calls are TRBV27 and TRBJ2-7, with TRBD1 identical over 9 bases. Germline V gene data show CDR1 as MNHEY and CDR2 as SMNVEV (reference sequence). V shed 7 bases and J 4 bases; nucleotides not matched to a gene: 8. CDR3 length equals 14 residues. CDR3 coding DNA: TGTGCCAGCAAAGGAACAGGGGGCGCATACGAGCAGTACTTC. Its translation: CASKGTGGAYEQYF.